These 27 T cell receptor beta chains share one sample of origin, sequenced in a study of T cell repertoires and HLA-DP antigens (dated by TCRdb to the late 2010s). These receptors lack a known antigen. The library was made by the immunoSEQ multiplex PCR assay. TCRdb limited this immuneACCESS table to in-frame rearrangements with V and J called. A share of clones is missing; checked studies link under half to unresolved V genes, and the rest is unexplained. The sample profile shows fewer than 95,000 clones; roughly 86% of them were found once. The top ten hold about 1.7% of the sample. Sample: CD4+ T cells from PBMCs. Receptors originate from a man aged 50-60 years in good health and CMV-seronegative.

J is TRBJ1-2 and V is TRBV29-1, with D uncertain. The CDR3 consists of 11 residues. The germline V and J ends were trimmed by 3 bases and 0 bases, with 2 bases remaining between them. The germline CDR1 and CDR2 sequences are SQVTM and ANQGSEA. Written as DNA, the CDR3 is TGCAGCGTTGATTCTAACTATGGCTACACCTTC. Amino acids: CSVDSNYGYTF.

This clone has a single count. The chain is built from TRBV7-2 and TRBJ2-4; D possibly corresponds to TRBD2 (6 bases). Looked up from germline, CDR1 is SGHTA and CDR2 is FQGNSA. V was pared by 7 bases and J by 6 bases, with 16 bases between. The CDR3 has 14 amino acids. Here the CDR3 DNA reads TGTGCCAGCACCCTCTTAAGGGAGGCAAACATTCAGTACTTC. It translates to CASTLLREANIQYF.

The rearrangement uses TRBV5-4 and TRBJ2-4; D tentatively reads TRBD1 or TRBD2 (6 bases each). The length of the CDR3 is 15 residues. Germline CDR1 SGHNT, CDR2 YYREEE (reference sequence). Trimming took 0 bases from V and 7 from J, leaving 14 bases between them. The CDR3 loop reads CASSLVGGPGNIQYF. CDR3 DNA: TGTGCCAGCAGCTTGGTCGGGGGCCCTGGGAACATTCAGTACTTC. Looking up the rest from reference TRBV5-4 and TRBJ2-4 gives the full variable domain: ETGVTQSPTHLIKTRGQQVTLRCSSQSGHNTVSWYQQALGQGPQFIFQYYREEENGRGNFPPRFSGLQFPNYSSELNVNALELDDSALYLCASSLVGGPGNIQYFGAGTRLSVL.

The chain joins TRBV30 to TRBJ2-1, with 14 bases identical to TRBD2. Germline V gene data show CDR1 as GTSNPN and CDR2 as SVGIG (reference sequence). V shed 0 bases, J shed 6 bases, and the junction held 1 base outside the gene matches. CDR3 size: 15 residues. In nucleotides, the CDR3 is TGTGCCTGGAGTGTAGGACTAGCGGGAGGCAATGAGCAGTTCTTC. This sequence encodes CAWSVGLAGGNEQFF.

Only a few counts were recorded for this clone. The chain couples TRBV7-2 to TRBJ2-7; TRBD2 aligns across 8 bases. Germline CDR1 is SGHTA and CDR2 is FQGNSA. CDR3 length: 18 amino acids. After removal of 0 bases from V and 5 bases from J, the junction contained 15 bases not matched to a gene. This chain's CDR3 is CASSLARGTGGPKDEQYF. In DNA form, the CDR3 reads TGTGCCAGCAGCTTAGCCAGGGGAACGGGAGGGCCTAAAGACGAGCAGTACTTC.

In this sample, this clone turned up once. The J gene is TRBJ1-6, the V gene TRBV7-8, with a possible D match to TRBD1 (5 bases). The germline V and J ends were trimmed by 1 base and 0 bases, with 13 bases remaining between them. Germline V lookup: CDR1 SGHVS, CDR2 FQNEAQ. This CDR3 comprises 18 residues. The CDR3 region has the DNA TGTGCCAGCAGCTTAGGGCACAGGACCAGCTCCTATAATTCACCCCTCCACTTT. Translated, it gives CASSLGHRTSSYNSPLHF.

This chain connects TRBV20-1 to TRBJ2-1; a weak D match, TRBD2 (5 bases). V was shortened by 4 bases and J by 8 bases, with 6 bases between the two germline ends. The germline CDR1 and CDR2 sequences are DFQATT and SNEGSKA (reference sequence). The CDR3 runs to 10 residues. CDR3 in amino acids: CSAKRDEQFF. The DNA of the CDR3 is TGCAGTGCTAAGAGGGATGAGCAGTTCTTC.

This clone was seen once. The chain couples TRBV14 to TRBJ2-1, with 7 bases aligning to TRBD2. CDR1 SGHDN and CDR2 FVKESK come from the germline V gene. The CDR3 spans 18 residues. The J segment lost 4 bases and the V segment lost 1 base, leaving 13 bases of the junction unmatched. The CDR3 sequence is CASSQGEHGGGPYNEQFF. The CDR3 nucleotides are TGTGCCAGCAGCCAAGGCGAGCACGGGGGAGGGCCTTACAATGAGCAGTTCTTC. Variable domain in full (rest from reference TRBV14 and TRBJ2-1): EAGVTQFPSHSVIEKGQTVTLRCDPISGHDNLYWYRRVMGKEIKFLLHFVKESKQDESGMPNNRFLAERTGGTYSTLKVQPAELEDSGVYFCASSQGEHGGGPYNEQFFGPGTRLTVL.

This clone was detected a few times. The chain is built from TRBV30 and TRBJ2-5; D is tentatively TRBD1 or TRBD2 (5 bases each). Germline CDR1 reads GTSNPN; CDR2 reads SVGIG (reference sequence). The CDR3 covers 14 residues. V was cut by 5 bases and J by 5 bases, with 18 bases left in between. For the CDR3, the DNA is TGTGCCTGGCGGCGGGCAGGGAGTGGGGAGACCCAGTACTTC. Protein product: CAWRRAGSGETQYF.

The chain recombines TRBV9 with TRBJ2-3; D gene unclear. The CDR3 is made up of 15 amino acids. Trimming cost V 0 bases and J 0 bases, with 8 bases left between them. Looked up from germline, CDR1 is SGDLS and CDR2 is YYNGEE. In DNA, the CDR3 is TGTGCCAGCAGCGTAGTTCCCACGAGCACAGATACGCAGTATTTT. Translation gives CASSVVPTSTDTQYF.

The chain links TRBV9 to TRBJ2-1; the match to TRBD2 covers 9 bases. V gave up 10 bases and J gave up 4 bases; unmatched junction bases: 9. Germline lookup yields CDR1 SGDLS and CDR2 YYNGEE. This CDR3 region has 14 residues. The CDR3 loop is CASSRLAEYNEQFF. The CDR3 bases are TGTGCCTCCTCTCGACTAGCGGAATACAATGAGCAGTTCTTC.

The gene calls are TRBV19 and TRBJ2-1; D is possibly TRBD2 (5 bases). Germline V gene lookup returns CDR1 LNHDA and CDR2 SQIVND (reference sequence). This CDR3 comprises 13 residues. V dropped 2 bases and J dropped 8 bases, with 10 bases sitting between them. The CDR3 DNA is TGTGCCAGTAGTATAAGGCTAGCCGATGAGCAGTTCTTC. Translation: CASSIRLADEQFF.

The chain is built from TRBV27 and TRBJ2-3; 7 positions agree with TRBD1. The germline V gene encodes CDR1 MNHEY and CDR2 SMNVEV (reference sequence). V trimming: 5 bases; J trimming: 4 bases; junction bases outside the gene matches: 9. The CDR3 totals 15 residues. The CDR3, as DNA: TGTGCCAGCAGTATCCTAGGGGGCGCTTCAGATACGCAGTATTTT. Translating gives CASSILGGASDTQYF.

The chain uses TRBV4-1 and TRBJ2-5, with 8 bases aligning to TRBD1. CDR1 and CDR2 from the germline V gene are MGHRA and YSYEKL. J gave up 5 bases and V 3 bases, and 8 bases lay outside the gene matches. CDR3 size: 15 residues. CDR3 sequence reads: CASSQDRVPRETQYF. Here the CDR3 DNA reads TGCGCCAGCAGCCAGGACAGGGTCCCGAGGGAGACCCAGTACTTC.

This clone was seen a few times. The chain links TRBV4-2 to TRBJ1-1; no reliable D call. Trimming took off 1 base at V and 11 bases at J, with 11 bases between the two ends. From germline, CDR1 is LGHNA and CDR2 YNFKEQ. The CDR3 covers 12 residues. DNA of the CDR3: TGTGCCAGCAGCCAAGGGGCTAGTCAGGCTTTCTTT. This sequence encodes CASSQGASQAFF.

This sequence joins TRBV7-9 and TRBJ2-1; 10 nucleotides align to TRBD1. The germline CDR1 and CDR2 sequences are SEHNR and FQNEAQ (reference sequence). Trimming cost V 6 bases and J 5 bases; bases outside gene matches: 7. CDR3 length equals 15 residues. The chain's CDR3 is CASSSDRGLNNEQFF. Written as DNA, the CDR3 is TGTGCCAGCAGTTCCGACAGGGGGCTAAACAATGAGCAGTTCTTC. Looking up the rest from reference TRBV7-9 and TRBJ2-1 gives the full variable domain: DTGVSQNPRHKITKRGQNVTFRCDPISEHNRLYWYRQTLGQGPEFLTYFQNEAQLEKSRLLSDRFSAERPKGSFSTLEIQRTEQGDSAMYLCASSSDRGLNNEQFFGPGTRLTVL.

The rearrangement links TRBV6-6 to TRBJ2-1; D ambiguous. From germline, CDR1 is MNHNY and CDR2 SVGAGI (reference sequence). The CDR3 is made up of 14 amino acids. The V end lost 5 bases, the J end lost 2 bases, and 10 bases lay between the germline ends. CDR3 nucleotide sequence: TGTGCCAGCAGTCTAAGACTGACCTACAATGAGCAGTTCTTC. This encodes CASSLRLTYNEQFF.

This chain connects TRBV2 to TRBJ2-7; tentative D call: TRBD1 (6 bases). V lost 7 bases and J lost 3, with 19 bases in between. The germline gives CDR1 SNHLY, CDR2 FYNNEI. There are 15 residues in the CDR3. The CDR3 region is CASKSFRDNSYEQYF. The CDR3 coding sequence is TGTGCCAGCAAATCCTTCCGGGACAACAGCTACGAGCAGTACTTC. The full variable domain, rest sourced from reference TRBV2 and TRBJ2-7, is EPEVTQTPSHQVTQMGQEVILRCVPISNHLYFYWYRQILGQKVEFLVSFYNNEISEKSEIFDDQFSVERPDGSNFTLKIRSTKLEDSAMYFCASKSFRDNSYEQYFGPGTRLTVT.

This sequence joins TRBV6-5 and TRBJ2-7; D not resolved. In germline, CDR1 is MNHEY, CDR2 SVGAGI. This CDR3 region has 15 residues. The germline V and J ends were trimmed by 0 bases and 5 bases, with 14 bases remaining between them. CDR3 sequence (DNA): TGTGCCAGCAGTTACTCGGGTGTCTCCTACGACGAGCAGTACTTC. Translation: CASSYSGVSYDEQYF.

The V and J genes are TRBV19 and TRBJ1-1, with 7 bases fitting TRBD1. This CDR3 has 16 residues. Trimming took 7 bases from V and 1 from J; bases not matched to a gene: 12. In germline, CDR1 is LNHDA, CDR2 SQIVND (reference sequence). In nucleotides, the CDR3 is TGTGCCAGTATCTCCGCCCGGGACAGTTCGAACACTGAAGCTTTCTTT. Translating gives CASISARDSSNTEAFF.

The genes are TRBV5-1 and TRBJ1-2; no clear D gene. The ends were cut back, 7 bases at V and 4 bases at J, with 17 bases in the middle. Germline loops: CDR1 SGHRS, CDR2 YFSETQ. The CDR3 is 14 amino acids. CDR3 region: CASRKPDMSYGYTF. The CDR3 coding sequence is TGCGCCAGCCGAAAACCCGACATGTCCTATGGCTACACCTTC. Full variable domain (outside the CDR3, taken from reference TRBV5-1 and TRBJ1-2): KAGVTQTPRYLIKTRGQQVTLSCSPISGHRSVSWYQQTPGQGLQFLFEYFSETQRNKGNFPGRFSGRQFSNSRSEMNVSTLELGDSALYLCASRKPDMSYGYTFGSGTRLTVV.

The chain recombines TRBV5-5 with TRBJ2-3, with D possibly being TRBD2 (5 bases). The V gene lost 0 bases and the J gene lost 2 bases, with 7 bases spanning the gap. The CDR3 runs 14 residues. Germline lookup yields CDR1 SGHKS and CDR2 YYEKEE (reference sequence). CDR3 protein: CASSLDGDTDTQYF. Here the CDR3 DNA reads TGTGCCAGCAGCTTGGACGGGGACACAGATACGCAGTATTTT.

This chain connects TRBV19 to TRBJ2-1; 9 bases are a match to TRBD2. CDR1 LNHDA and CDR2 SQIVND come from the germline V gene (reference sequence). With V trimmed by 7 bases and J by 4 bases, 5 bases remained unmatched. The CDR3 runs to 14 residues. This CDR3 reads CASTTAGGYNEQFF. In DNA, the CDR3 is TGTGCCAGTACCACAGCGGGAGGATACAATGAGCAGTTCTTC.

The V and J genes are TRBV7-3 and TRBJ2-5, with 7 bases identical to TRBD1. The CDR3 spans 13 residues. Germline CDR1 reads SGHTA; CDR2 reads FQGTGA. V lost 5 bases, J lost 5 bases, and 5 bases stayed unmatched. CDR3 nucleotide sequence: TGTGCCAGCAGCAAGACAGGGTCCGAGACCCAGTACTTC. Encoded protein: CASSKTGSETQYF.

The chain joins TRBV5-8 to TRBJ2-6; 10 nucleotides match TRBD1. Germline V gene lookup returns CDR1 SGHTS and CDR2 YDEGEE. J gave up 0 bases and V 4 bases, and 4 bases lay outside the gene matches. The CDR3 is 17 residues long. DNA of the CDR3: TGTGCCAGCAGCAGACGGACAGGGGGCTCTGGGGCCAACGTCCTGACTTTC. Residues: CASSRRTGGSGANVLTF.

This chain uses TRBV4-2 with TRBJ1-2, with D perhaps matching TRBD1 (6 bases). CDR3 length equals 15 residues. V dropped 0 bases and J dropped 4 bases, with 12 bases sitting between them. CDR1 is LGHNA and CDR2 is YNFKEQ in the germline V gene. This chain's CDR3 is CASSQEGQIGYGYTF. The CDR3 DNA reads TGTGCCAGCAGCCAAGAAGGACAGATAGGCTATGGCTACACCTTC.

The chain has TRBV28 and TRBJ1-1, with D possibly TRBD1 on 5 matching bases. This CDR3 spans 12 amino acids. Germline CDR1 is MDHEN and CDR2 is SYDVKM. CDR3 sequence: CGTGPLNTEAFF. The DNA of the CDR3 is TGTGGTACAGGACCTTTGAACACTGAAGCTTTCTTT.